Detailed here is one TCR beta chain. Antigen unknown. The data are from a study of shared clonotypes between healthy human individuals. Regarding the study as a whole: Few donors limited the genetic and exposure-history diversity represented.

The repertoire was sequenced with immunoSEQ multiplex PCR; TCRdb's copy has only in-frame clones and lacks some. The sample includes around 1.4 million clones, about 98.5% of them seen just once. The CDR3 runs to 16 residues. The V gene's germline CDR1 is KGHSH and CDR2 LQKENI. With 4 bases removed from V and 4 bases from J, the gap between germline ends came to 16 bases. This clonotype was obtained from a man aged 30 to 45 in good health. J is TRBJ2-2 and V is TRBV18; perhaps TRBD1 as D (5 bases). Sequenced: naive CD4+ T cells sorted from blood. Regarding subset: CD45RA+ positively selected. CDR3 sequence reads: CASSLSRVPLTGELFF. The DNA of the CDR3 is TGTGCCAGCTCACTTTCCAGGGTACCCCTCACCGGGGAGCTGTTTTTT.